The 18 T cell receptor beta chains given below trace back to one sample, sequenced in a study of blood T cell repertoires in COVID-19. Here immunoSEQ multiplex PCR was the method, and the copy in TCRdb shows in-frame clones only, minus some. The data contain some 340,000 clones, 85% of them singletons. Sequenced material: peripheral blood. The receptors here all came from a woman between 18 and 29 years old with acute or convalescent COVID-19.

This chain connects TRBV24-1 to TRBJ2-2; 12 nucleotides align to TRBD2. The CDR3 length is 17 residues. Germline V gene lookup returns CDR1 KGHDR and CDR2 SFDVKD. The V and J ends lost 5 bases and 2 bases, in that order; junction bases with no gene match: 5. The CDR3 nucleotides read TGTGCCACCAGTGTTAGGACTAGCGGGATTAACACCGGGGAGCTGTTTTTT. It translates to CATSVRTSGINTGELFF.

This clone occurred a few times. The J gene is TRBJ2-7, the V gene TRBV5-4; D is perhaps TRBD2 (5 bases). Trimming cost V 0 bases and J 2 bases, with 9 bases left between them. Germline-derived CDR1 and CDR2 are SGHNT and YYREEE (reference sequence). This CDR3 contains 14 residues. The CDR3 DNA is TGTGCCAGCAGCTTGGGGACTGACACCTACGAGCAGTACTTC. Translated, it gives CASSLGTDTYEQYF.

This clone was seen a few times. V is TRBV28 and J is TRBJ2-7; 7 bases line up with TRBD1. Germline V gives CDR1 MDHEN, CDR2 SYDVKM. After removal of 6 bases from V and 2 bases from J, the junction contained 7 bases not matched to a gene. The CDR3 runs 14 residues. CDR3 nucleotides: TGTGCCAGCAGCTCTAGACAGGGAACCTACGAGCAGTACTTC. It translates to CASSSRQGTYEQYF.

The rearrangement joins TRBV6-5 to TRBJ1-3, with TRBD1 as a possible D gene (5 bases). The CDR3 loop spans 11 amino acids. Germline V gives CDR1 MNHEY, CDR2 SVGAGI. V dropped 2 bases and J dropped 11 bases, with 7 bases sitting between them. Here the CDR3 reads CASSYGGAIYF. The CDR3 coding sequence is TGTGCCAGCAGTTACGGAGGGGCCATATATTTT.

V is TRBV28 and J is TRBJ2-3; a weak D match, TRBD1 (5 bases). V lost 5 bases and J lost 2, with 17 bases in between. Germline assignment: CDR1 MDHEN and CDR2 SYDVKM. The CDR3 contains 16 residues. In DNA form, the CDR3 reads TGTGCCAGCAGTCCCCGGCAGGGTTACTCCACAGATACGCAGTATTTT. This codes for CASSPRQGYSTDTQYF. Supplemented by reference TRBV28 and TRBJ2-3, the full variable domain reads DVKVTQSSRYLVKRTGEKVFLECVQDMDHENMFWYRQDPGLGLRLIYFSYDVKMKEKGDIPEGYSVSREKKERFSLILESASTNQTSMYLCASSPRQGYSTDTQYFGPGTRLTVL.

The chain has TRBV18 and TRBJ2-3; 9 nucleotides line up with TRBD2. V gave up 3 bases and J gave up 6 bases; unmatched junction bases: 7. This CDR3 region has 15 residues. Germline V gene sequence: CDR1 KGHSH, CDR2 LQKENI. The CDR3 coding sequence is TGTGCCAGCTCACCCGGTCTAGCGGGATGGGATACGCAGTATTTT. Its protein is CASSPGLAGWDTQYF.

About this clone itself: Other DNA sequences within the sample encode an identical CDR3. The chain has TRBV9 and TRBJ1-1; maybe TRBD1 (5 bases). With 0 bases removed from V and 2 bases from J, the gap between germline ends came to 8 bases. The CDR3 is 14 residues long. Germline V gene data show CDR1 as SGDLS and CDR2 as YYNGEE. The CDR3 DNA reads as TGTGCCAGCAGCGTAGCCGACAGTAACACTGAAGCTTTCTTT. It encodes CASSVADSNTEAFF.

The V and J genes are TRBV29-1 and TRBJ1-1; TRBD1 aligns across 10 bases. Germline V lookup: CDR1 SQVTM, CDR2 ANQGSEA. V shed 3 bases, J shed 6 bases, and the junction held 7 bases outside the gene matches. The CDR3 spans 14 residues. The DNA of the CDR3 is TGCAGCGTTGACTCGGGACAGGGGCGGGCTGAAGCTTTCTTT. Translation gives CSVDSGQGRAEAFF.

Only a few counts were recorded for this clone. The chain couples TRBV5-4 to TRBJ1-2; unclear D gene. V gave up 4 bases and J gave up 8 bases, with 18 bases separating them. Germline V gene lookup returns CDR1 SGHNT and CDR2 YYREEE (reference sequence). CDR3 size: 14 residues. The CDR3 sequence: CASSGSGRPKGYTF. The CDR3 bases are TGTGCCAGCAGCGGGTCGGGGAGGCCCAAGGGCTACACCTTC.

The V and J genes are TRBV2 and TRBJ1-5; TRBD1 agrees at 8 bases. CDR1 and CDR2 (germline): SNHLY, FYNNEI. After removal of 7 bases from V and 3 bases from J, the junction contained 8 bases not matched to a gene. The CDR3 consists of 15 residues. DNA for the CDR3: TGTGCCAGCAAAGACAGGGGTAAGGACAATCAGCCCCAGCATTTT. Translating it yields CASKDRGKDNQPQHF. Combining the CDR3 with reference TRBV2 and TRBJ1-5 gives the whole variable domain EPEVTQTPSHQVTQMGQEVILRCVPISNHLYFYWYRQILGQKVEFLVSFYNNEISEKSEIFDDQFSVERPDGSNFTLKIRSTKLEDSAMYFCASKDRGKDNQPQHFGDGTRLSIL.

The CDR3 reads CASSSYVPGQGFGNTIYF. As DNA, the CDR3 is TGTGCCAGCAGCTCGTACGTCCCGGGACAGGGGTTTGGAAACACCATATATTTT. The chain combines TRBV7-3 with TRBJ1-3, with TRBD1 matching 10 bases. Germline V CDR1 and CDR2: SGHTA, FQGTGA. This CDR3 is 18 amino acids long. The junction had 12 bases not matched to a gene; V was cut back by 4 bases and J by 3 bases.

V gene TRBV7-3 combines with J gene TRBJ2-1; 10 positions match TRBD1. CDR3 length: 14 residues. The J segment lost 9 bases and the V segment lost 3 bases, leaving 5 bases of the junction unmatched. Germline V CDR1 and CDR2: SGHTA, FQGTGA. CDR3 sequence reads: CASSFKTGGGEQFF. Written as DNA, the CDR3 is TGTGCCAGCAGCTTTAAGACAGGGGGCGGTGAGCAGTTCTTC.

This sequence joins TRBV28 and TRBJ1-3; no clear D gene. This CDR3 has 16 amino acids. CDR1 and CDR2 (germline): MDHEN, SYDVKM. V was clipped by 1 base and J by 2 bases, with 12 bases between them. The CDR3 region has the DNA TGTGCCAGCAGTTTATATGCCCGGAGCGCTGGAAACACCATATATTTT. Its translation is CASSLYARSAGNTIYF. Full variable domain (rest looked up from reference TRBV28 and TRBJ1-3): DVKVTQSSRYLVKRTGEKVFLECVQDMDHENMFWYRQDPGLGLRLIYFSYDVKMKEKGDIPEGYSVSREKKERFSLILESASTNQTSMYLCASSLYARSAGNTIYFGEGSWLTVV.

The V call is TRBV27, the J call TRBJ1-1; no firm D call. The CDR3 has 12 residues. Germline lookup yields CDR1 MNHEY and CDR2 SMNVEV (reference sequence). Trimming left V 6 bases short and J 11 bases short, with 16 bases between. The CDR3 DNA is TGTGCCAGCAGCGCGTCTGGGCTAACGGCTTTCTTT. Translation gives CASSASGLTAFF.

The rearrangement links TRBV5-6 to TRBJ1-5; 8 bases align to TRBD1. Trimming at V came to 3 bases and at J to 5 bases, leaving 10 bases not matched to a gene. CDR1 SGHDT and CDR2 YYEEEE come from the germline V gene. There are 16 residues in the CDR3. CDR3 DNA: TGTGCCAGCAGCTCTACTCGGACAGGGCGTTATCAGCCCCAGCATTTT. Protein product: CASSSTRTGRYQPQHF.

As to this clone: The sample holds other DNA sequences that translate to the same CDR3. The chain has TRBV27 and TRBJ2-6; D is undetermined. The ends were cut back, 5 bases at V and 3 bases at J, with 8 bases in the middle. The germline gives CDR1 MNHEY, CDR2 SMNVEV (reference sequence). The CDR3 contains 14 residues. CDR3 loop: CASSPGNGANVLTF. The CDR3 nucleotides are TGTGCCAGCAGTCCAGGTAATGGGGCCAACGTCCTGACTTTC.

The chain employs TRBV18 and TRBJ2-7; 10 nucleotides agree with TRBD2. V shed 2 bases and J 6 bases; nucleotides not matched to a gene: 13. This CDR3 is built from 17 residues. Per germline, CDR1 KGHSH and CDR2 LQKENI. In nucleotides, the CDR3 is TGTGCCAGCTCACCAACCCCCCCCCTAGCGGGAGATCTCGAGCAGTACTTC. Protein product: CASSPTPPLAGDLEQYF.

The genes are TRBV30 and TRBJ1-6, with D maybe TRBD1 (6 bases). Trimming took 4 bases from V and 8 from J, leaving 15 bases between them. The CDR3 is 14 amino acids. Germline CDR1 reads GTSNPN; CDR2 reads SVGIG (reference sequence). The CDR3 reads CAWNPGPGDSPLHF. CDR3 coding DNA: TGTGCCTGGAACCCAGGTCCAGGGGATTCACCCCTCCACTTT.